Presented here are 6 T cell receptor beta chains from one specimen sequenced in a study of neurological immune-mediated disorders. TCRdb recomputed calls from the 5' RACE reads with MiXCR, one row per CDR3 protein. The sample yields some 46,000 distinct CDR3 sequences, 10% to 13% seen once. The sample consisted of PBMCs. Every receptor here comes from a man aged 65 to 79 with HTLV-1-associated myelopathy (HAM/TSP).

The sample holds one count of this clonotype. The rearrangement uses TRBV7-3 and TRBJ2-3, with 11 nucleotides matching TRBD2. The germline gives CDR1 SGHTA, CDR2 FQGTGA. The CDR3 has 16 amino acids. J lost 4 bases, V lost 3 bases, and 6 bases had no gene match. The DNA of the CDR3 is TGTGCCAGCAGCTTCATTAGCGGGAGGGAGGCAGATACGCAGTATTTT. It is translated as CASSFISGREADTQYF.

This clonotype was counted at least ten times. The V call is TRBV18, the J call TRBJ2-5; D might be TRBD2 (6 bases). V gave up 2 bases and J gave up 5 bases, with 6 bases separating them. CDR3 size: 12 residues. Germline CDR1 and CDR2: KGHSH and LQKENI. The CDR3 coding sequence is TGTGCCAGCTCACCAGCGGGGGAGACCCAGTACTTC. It yields the protein CASSPAGETQYF.

Note on this clonotype: A read error may produce the germline difference seen at one junction end. The rearrangement joins TRBV4-3 to TRBJ2-1; D could derive from TRBD1 or TRBD2 (6 bases each). Looked up from germline, CDR1 is LGHNA and CDR2 is YSLEER. The CDR3 spans 12 residues. This CDR3 reads CAGCQGGPEQFF. As DNA, the CDR3 is TGTGCCGGCTGCCAAGGGGGGCCCGAGCAGTTCTTC.

This clonotype was observed at least ten times. The genes are TRBV14 and TRBJ2-1; no clear D. Germline V gives CDR1 SGHDN, CDR2 FVKESK. This CDR3 is 15 amino acids long. V lost 0 bases and J lost 5, with 11 bases in between. CDR3 amino acids: CASSQDARRHNEQFF. The DNA of the CDR3 is TGTGCCAGCAGCCAAGATGCCCGCCGACACAATGAGCAGTTCTTC.

The sample holds many counts of this clonotype. The genes are TRBV5-1 and TRBJ2-1; no clear D gene. Germline V gene lookup returns CDR1 SGHRS and CDR2 YFSETQ. The length of the CDR3 is 15 residues. Trimming took 0 bases from V and 7 from J, leaving 14 bases between them. The CDR3 nucleotides are TGCGCCAGCAGCTTGGGTCGATTCTGGGTGAATGAGCAGTTCTTC. This translates into CASSLGRFWVNEQFF.

The sample holds many counts of this clonotype. The J gene is TRBJ2-7, the V gene TRBV27, with 8 bases identical to TRBD2. With V trimmed by 2 bases and J by 6 bases, 3 bases remained unmatched. This CDR3 is built from 13 residues. Germline-derived CDR1 and CDR2 are MNHEY and SMNVEV (reference sequence). CDR3 sequence (DNA): TGTGCCAGCAGTTTAAGGACTAGCAGCGAGCAGTACTTC. Amino acid sequence: CASSLRTSSEQYF.